This T cell receptor (beta chain) was obtained from a study of CD8+CD57+ T cells in acquired aplastic anemia. Flow cytometry had shown expanded CD8+CD57+ cells in the patients chosen for sequencing. CDR3 and TCR beta VDJ profiling relied on genomic DNA as the template. TCRdb reanalysed the reads using MiXCR and keeps one entry per CDR3 protein. The sample has around 250,000 distinct CDR3 sequences, about 80% seen once. This clonotype has only one observation. The germline V and J ends were trimmed by 5 bases and 12 bases, with 22 bases remaining between them. Germline values: CDR1 SGHAT, CDR2 FQDESV (reference sequence). CDR3 size: 14 residues.

The rearrangement uses TRBV11-1 and TRBJ2-5; TRBD2 might be the D (5 bases). This clonotype originated in a human donor with aplastic anemia. The sample was sorted CD4+, CD8+, or CD8+CD57+ T cells (not recorded which) from PBMCs. CDR3 in DNA: TGTGCCAGCAGCAGAGGCAGCGAGCAGGACTCCGAGTACTTC. Encoded protein: CASSRGSEQDSEYF.